The 29 T cell receptor beta chains given below trace back to one sample, sequenced in a study of OX40 agonist ivuxolimab in advanced cancers. Libraries were prepared by immunoSEQ multiplex PCR; TCRdb keeps only in-frame clonotypes and omits some of them. Seen here are about 43,000 clones, around 94% observed once, and the top ten hold 11%. The starting material was CD4+ or CD8+ T cells sorted from blood, obtained in a trial of the OX40 agonist ivuxolimab. The receptors come from an adult with an advanced solid tumor such as melanoma, head and neck, liver or kidney cancer.

The CDR3 sequence: CASSETGLYNEQFF. The CDR3 nucleotides read TGTGCCAGCAGTGAGACGGGCCTATACAATGAGCAGTTCTTC. V gene TRBV25-1 combines with J gene TRBJ2-1; D is uncertain. The CDR3 runs to 14 residues. Germline CDR1 and CDR2: MGHDK and SYGVNS. Trimming shortened V by 3 bases and J by 4 bases, and 10 bases separated the two germline ends.

CDR3 bases: TGTGCCAGCAGTGAATTTCAGCGGGAGGTGTCAGATACGCAGTATTTT. Protein sequence: CASSEFQREVSDTQYF. This rearrangement joins TRBV6-1 to TRBJ2-3, with TRBD2 identical over 9 bases. Per germline, CDR1 MNHNS and CDR2 SASEGT. Unmatched junction bases numbered 7, after V lost 2 bases and J lost 4 bases. This CDR3 is 16 amino acids long.

This chain links TRBV30 with TRBJ1-3; D is unclear. Trimming took 8 bases from V and 0 from J, leaving 8 bases between them. CDR1 is GTSNPN, CDR2 SVGIG, per germline (reference sequence). The CDR3 spans 12 residues. The CDR3 loop reads CAGRLSGNTIYF. The CDR3 DNA is TGTGCCGGCAGGCTCTCTGGAAACACCATATATTTT.

V usage is TRBV6-1 and J usage is TRBJ1-2, with unresolved D. This CDR3 contains 9 residues. CDR1 MNHNS and CDR2 SASEGT come from the germline V gene. With 8 bases removed from V and 5 bases from J, the gap between germline ends came to 3 bases. The CDR3, as DNA: TGTGCCAGCGGTTATGGCTACACCTTC. Translation: CASGYGYTF.

This chain joins TRBV13 and TRBJ2-7; TRBD2 agrees at 10 bases. CDR3 size: 16 residues. With V trimmed by 2 bases and J by 3 bases, 7 bases remained unmatched. CDR1 is PRHDT, CDR2 FYEKMQ, per germline (reference sequence). CDR3 amino acids: CASSLKGSGRYYEQYF. CDR3 coding DNA: TGTGCCAGCAGCTTAAAGGGTAGCGGGAGGTACTACGAGCAGTACTTC.

The chain has TRBV4-3 and TRBJ1-6; TRBD1 might be the D (5 bases). Germline V gene sequence: CDR1 LGHNA, CDR2 YSLEER. Trimming removed 0 bases from V and 14 bases from J, with 14 bases in between. There are 14 residues in the CDR3. The CDR3 protein is CASSQDRGWGTLHF. CDR3 coding DNA: TGCGCCAGCAGCCAAGATCGGGGTTGGGGGACCCTCCACTTT.

The CDR3 nucleotides are TGTGCCAGCAGCACAGACTCAGGGACCCCCCACCAAGAGACCCAGTACTTC. It encodes CASSTDSGTPHQETQYF. This rearrangement joins TRBV9 to TRBJ2-5; D possibly uses TRBD1 or TRBD2 (5 bases each). The germline V gene encodes CDR1 SGDLS and CDR2 YYNGEE. V dropped 4 bases and J dropped 0 bases, with 19 bases sitting between them. The CDR3 is 17 residues long.

J is TRBJ1-2 and V is TRBV7-6; the D gene is possibly TRBD1 (5 bases). The CDR3 covers 16 residues. CDR1 and CDR2 (germline): SGHVS, FNYEAQ. Trimming removed 1 base from V and 4 bases from J, with 16 bases in between. CDR3 residues: CASSLGPGWTVYGYTF. DNA for the CDR3: TGTGCCAGCAGCTTAGGTCCAGGGTGGACCGTCTATGGCTACACCTTC. Using reference TRBV7-6 and TRBJ1-2 for the parts outside the CDR3, the full variable domain is GAGVSQSPRYKVTKRGQDVALRCDPISGHVSLYWYRQALGQGPEFLTYFNYEAQQDKSGLPNDRFSAERPEGSISTLTIQRTEQRDSAMYRCASSLGPGWTVYGYTFGSGTRLTVV.

This chain uses TRBV6-5 with TRBJ2-5; 14 nucleotides match TRBD2. The CDR3 sequence is 16 residues long. CDR1 and CDR2 from the germline V gene are MNHEY and SVGAGI. V shed 3 bases, J shed 4 bases, and the junction held 4 bases outside the gene matches. The CDR3 loop reads CASSYSGLAGGETQYF. The CDR3 bases are TGTGCCAGCAGTTATTCCGGACTAGCGGGAGGAGAGACCCAGTACTTC.

This chain links TRBV28 with TRBJ2-7; TRBD1 matches 9 bases. With V trimmed by 8 bases and J by 1 base, 3 bases remained unmatched. The CDR3 is made up of 13 amino acids. Germline lookup yields CDR1 MDHEN and CDR2 SYDVKM. The CDR3 region is CASGDRESYEQYF. In DNA form, the CDR3 reads TGTGCCAGCGGGGACAGGGAGTCCTACGAGCAGTACTTC.

V usage is TRBV7-3 and J usage is TRBJ2-1; 8 bases fit TRBD2. The length of the CDR3 is 16 residues. Germline CDR1 reads SGHTA; CDR2 reads FQGTGA. V lost 3 bases to trimming and J lost 9 bases; unmatched junction nucleotides: 13. CDR3 nucleotide sequence: TGTGCCAGCAGCTTCCTCGCGGGGGGACCCGACCGTGAGCAGTTCTTC. This gives the protein CASSFLAGGPDREQFF.

The genes are TRBV7-9 and TRBJ1-1; 9 bases are a match to TRBD1. The junction had 6 bases not matched to a gene; V was cut back by 3 bases and J by 7 bases. CDR3 length: 14 residues. Per germline, CDR1 SEHNR and CDR2 FQNEAQ (reference sequence). In nucleotides, the CDR3 is TGTGCCAGCAGCTTGGGACAGGGATTTAATGAAGCTTTCTTT. Protein: CASSLGQGFNEAFF.

The V call is TRBV28, the J call TRBJ1-5; 7 nucleotides align to TRBD1. V shed 6 bases, J shed 5 bases, and the junction held 19 bases outside the gene matches. Germline CDR1 and CDR2: MDHEN and SYDVKM. The CDR3 covers 18 residues. DNA for the CDR3: TGTGCCAGCAGAACCAAGTGGACAGGTGATTGGGGAGATCAGCCCCAGCATTTT. Translated: CASRTKWTGDWGDQPQHF.

The rearrangement uses TRBV11-3 and TRBJ2-2; 10 bases map to TRBD1. Germline CDR1 and CDR2: SGHNT and YENEEA. J lost 7 bases, V lost 7 bases, and 9 bases had no gene match. CDR3 length: 15 amino acids. CDR3 coding DNA: TGTGCCAGCATCCTCCGGGACAGGGGTGACGGGGAGCTGTTTTTT. Translated, it gives CASILRDRGDGELFF.

This clone came up once. The rearrangement uses TRBV6-5 and TRBJ1-1, with 8 bases lining up with TRBD1. Germline loops: CDR1 MNHEY, CDR2 SVGAGI. The V and J ends lost 2 bases and 4 bases, in that order; junction bases with no gene match: 9. This CDR3 has 16 amino acids. The CDR3 sequence: CASSYVDREMSTEAFF. CDR3 bases: TGTGCCAGCAGTTACGTGGACAGGGAGATGAGCACTGAAGCTTTCTTT.

The V gene is TRBV23-1, the J gene TRBJ1-4; possibly TRBD1 for D (6 bases). TRBV23-1 is an open reading frame, and its role is uncertain. CDR3 size: 17 residues. V shed 6 bases and J shed 4 bases, with 21 bases lying between them. CDR3 amino acids: CASSYGRGGCFNEKLFF. The CDR3 nucleotides are TGCGCCAGCAGCTACGGGCGAGGGGGGTGTTTTAATGAAAAACTGTTTTTT.

The chain couples TRBV27 to TRBJ1-5; no reliable D call. From germline, CDR1 is MNHEY and CDR2 SMNVEV (reference sequence). This CDR3 region has 14 residues. The V and J ends lost 5 bases and 1 base respectively, with 9 bases between them. The DNA for the CDR3 is TGTGCCAGCAGTCCGTTATCAAGCAATCAGCCCCAGCATTTT. As protein: CASSPLSSNQPQHF.

The rearrangement links TRBV11-2 to TRBJ2-7; D ambiguous. CDR1 and CDR2 (germline): SGHAT, FQNNGV. The CDR3 has 10 residues. Trimming left V 3 bases short and J 6 bases short, with 3 bases between. The CDR3 coding sequence is TGTGCCAGCAGCTTCCTCGAGCAGTACTTC. Translating gives CASSFLEQYF.

In nucleotides, the CDR3 is TGTGCCAGCAGCTTAAGTGGCTACGAGCAGTACTTC. Translated: CASSLSGYEQYF. This chain connects TRBV7-9 to TRBJ2-7; D not certain. The CDR3 consists of 12 residues. V was clipped by 2 bases and J by 3 bases, with 5 bases between them. Germline V gene sequence: CDR1 SEHNR, CDR2 FQNEAQ (reference sequence).

The chain couples TRBV5-5 to TRBJ2-1, with 7 bases fitting TRBD1. From germline, CDR1 is SGHKS and CDR2 YYEKEE (reference sequence). CDR3 size: 17 residues. With 5 bases clipped from V and 9 bases from J, the junction kept 20 bases outside the gene matches. Here the CDR3 reads CASRVNRDSHKRGEQFF. CDR3 sequence (DNA): TGTGCCAGCAGGGTTAACCGGGACAGCCACAAAAGGGGTGAGCAGTTCTTC.

The J gene is TRBJ2-7, the V gene TRBV12-5; TRBD1 agrees at 10 bases. The CDR3 loop spans 14 amino acids. Germline-derived CDR1 and CDR2 are LGHNT and FRNRAP. J was trimmed by 5 bases and V by 6 bases; bases with no gene match: 7. The CDR3 DNA sequence: TGTGCTAGTGGCCGAGGGACAGGGGAGGACGAGCAGTACTTC. Its protein is CASGRGTGEDEQYF.

CDR3 protein: CASSADRDTTDYGYTF. The DNA of the CDR3 is TGTGCCAGCAGCGCGGACAGGGATACGACAGATTATGGCTACACCTTC. J is TRBJ1-2 and V is TRBV9, with 8 bases aligning to TRBD1. Germline values: CDR1 SGDLS, CDR2 YYNGEE. The CDR3 length is 16 residues. J was trimmed by 5 bases and V by 3 bases; bases with no gene match: 12.

The CDR3 DNA is TGCGCCAGCAGCCAACTAGCGGGAGGGCCCTCCTACGAGCAGTACTTC. Encoded protein: CASSQLAGGPSYEQYF. The rearrangement uses TRBV4-3 and TRBJ2-7; 12 bases match TRBD2. Germline loops: CDR1 LGHNA, CDR2 YSLEER. The CDR3 runs 16 residues. Trimming cost V 2 bases and J 0 bases; bases outside gene matches: 2.

This clone showed up just once. The chain is built from TRBV7-9 and TRBJ2-7; 9 bases align to TRBD1. CDR1 is SEHNR, CDR2 FQNEAQ, per germline (reference sequence). After removal of 5 bases from V and 3 bases from J, the junction contained 8 bases not matched to a gene. This CDR3 region has 15 residues. CDR3 sequence: CASSPPDRGYYEQYF. The CDR3 nucleotides are TGTGCCAGCAGCCCGCCCGACAGGGGGTACTACGAGCAGTACTTC. Filled out from reference TRBV7-9 and TRBJ2-7, the complete variable domain reads DTGVSQNPRHKITKRGQNVTFRCDPISEHNRLYWYRQTLGQGPEFLTYFQNEAQLEKSRLLSDRFSAERPKGSFSTLEIQRTEQGDSAMYLCASSPPDRGYYEQYFGPGTRLTVT.

V gene TRBV30 combines with J gene TRBJ2-5; 13 nucleotides agree with TRBD2. The J segment lost 5 bases and the V segment lost 3 bases, leaving 9 bases of the junction unmatched. CDR3 length: 16 residues. CDR1 and CDR2 from the germline V gene are GTSNPN and SVGIG (reference sequence). The CDR3: CAWSTGLAGDGETQYF. In DNA form, the CDR3 reads TGTGCCTGGAGCACAGGACTAGCGGGAGATGGGGAGACCCAGTACTTC.

The chain joins TRBV4-3 to TRBJ1-1; perhaps TRBD1 as D (6 bases). V dropped 1 base and J dropped 8 bases, with 11 bases sitting between them. From germline, CDR1 is LGHNA and CDR2 YSLEER. This CDR3 has 13 amino acids. For the CDR3, the DNA is TGCGCCAGCAGCCAAGTAAGGGGGGGGGAAGCTTTCTTT. It translates to CASSQVRGGEAFF.

J is TRBJ2-1 and V is TRBV27; D might be TRBD2 (5 bases). Germline loops: CDR1 MNHEY, CDR2 SMNVEV (reference sequence). Trimming took off 2 bases at V and 10 bases at J, with 18 bases between the two ends. CDR3 length: 15 amino acids. CDR3 sequence (DNA): TGTGCCAGCAGTTTAAGTTGGGGAGCCGCTCGGGAGCAGTTCTTC. Its protein is CASSLSWGAAREQFF.

This clone counts as large (0.1 to 1%). The chain is built from TRBV27 and TRBJ1-2; 10 bases match TRBD1. The CDR3 spans 17 residues. Germline V gene lookup returns CDR1 MNHEY and CDR2 SMNVEV (reference sequence). V shed 5 bases, J shed 2 bases, and the junction held 11 bases outside the gene matches. CDR3 sequence reads: CASSPGMTGGPNYGYTF. In nucleotides, the CDR3 is TGTGCCAGCAGTCCAGGGATGACAGGGGGCCCGAACTATGGCTACACCTTC.

The chain carries TRBV2 and TRBJ2-5; possibly TRBD1 for D (5 bases). Germline lookup yields CDR1 SNHLY and CDR2 FYNNEI. V lost 1 base to trimming and J lost 4 bases, with 16 bases between them. The CDR3 is made up of 16 amino acids. As DNA, the CDR3 is TGTGCCAGCAGTGAAGTGCGGACATTCCCACCAGAGACCCAGTACTTC. Its protein product is CASSEVRTFPPETQYF.